The 3 T cell receptor beta chains reported below all come from one sample, sequenced in a study of blood T cell repertoires in COVID-19. The assay was immunoSEQ multiplex PCR, and TCRdb's table has in-frame clones only and misses some. This table holds approximately 100,000 clones, roughly 90% found once. Material for sequencing was peripheral blood. The receptor source for this set is a human donor with acute or convalescent COVID-19. The donor label of this sample is uncertain.

The rearrangement uses TRBV9 and TRBJ2-5; no clear D. The CDR3 has 13 residues. Per germline, CDR1 SGDLS and CDR2 YYNGEE. V lost 3 bases and J 5 bases, leaving 11 bases between the germline ends. CDR3 protein: CASSAEFYETQYF. Written as DNA, the CDR3 is TGTGCCAGCAGCGCCGAATTCTACGAGACCCAGTACTTC.

This chain uses TRBV9 with TRBJ1-1, with D possibly matching TRBD1 (5 bases). Germline assignment: CDR1 SGDLS and CDR2 YYNGEE. V gave up 4 bases and J gave up 3 bases, with 10 bases separating them. The CDR3 contains 13 residues. The CDR3 reads CASSRAGDTEAFF. CDR3 nucleotide sequence: TGTGCCAGCAGCAGGGCGGGGGACACTGAAGCTTTCTTT. Full variable domain (rest looked up from reference TRBV9 and TRBJ1-1): DSGVTQTPKHLITATGQRVTLRCSPRSGDLSVYWYQQSLDQGLQFLIQYYNGEERAKGNILERFSAQQFPDLHSELNLSSLELGDSALYFCASSRAGDTEAFFGQGTRLTVV.

The CDR3 loop reads CASSLDIYSYEQYF. DNA of the CDR3: TGTGCCAGCAGCCTTGACATCTACTCCTACGAGCAGTACTTC. The chain links TRBV7-2 to TRBJ2-7, with no clear D. V lost 5 bases to trimming and J lost 0 bases, with 11 bases between them. The CDR3 consists of 14 residues. Germline values: CDR1 SGHTA, CDR2 FQGNSA. The full variable domain, with the rest looked up from reference TRBV7-2 and TRBJ2-7, is GAGVSQSPSNKVTEKGKDVELRCDPISGHTALYWYRQSLGQGLEFLIYFQGNSAPDKSGLPSDRFSAERTGGSVSTLTIQRTQQEDSAVYLCASSLDIYSYEQYFGPGTRLTVT.